This T cell receptor beta chain was captured in a study of blood T cell repertoires in COVID-19. Here immunoSEQ multiplex PCR was the method, and the copy in TCRdb shows in-frame clones only, minus some. The profile shows nearly 250,000 clones, roughly 85% of them singletons. CDR1 is MGHDK and CDR2 is SYGVNS in the germline V gene. V gave up 4 bases and J gave up 0 bases; unmatched junction bases: 1. This CDR3 is 14 amino acids long. The chain links TRBV25-1 to TRBJ2-3, with TRBD2 matching 7 bases. The clonotype comes from a woman aged 45 to 65 with acute COVID-19. Sequencing input: PBMCs or T cells enriched from blood (not recorded which). CDR3 amino acids: CASSAGGSTDTQYF. The CDR3 DNA reads TGTGCCAGCAGTGCGGGGGGAAGCACAGATACGCAGTATTTT. The full variable domain, its missing parts supplied by reference TRBV25-1 and TRBJ2-3, is EADIYQTPRYLVIGTGKKITLECSQTMGHDKMYWYQQDPGMELHLIHYSYGVNSTEKGDLSSESTVSRIRTEHFPLTLESARPSHTSQYLCASSAGGSTDTQYFGPGTRLTVL.